Listed below are T cell receptor beta chains from one sample, sequenced in a study of vaccination and CD4 T cells after COVID-19. TCRdb passed the PCR reads through MiXCR, listing each CDR3 protein once. The profile covers around 20,000 distinct CDR3 sequences, with around half appearing a single time and nearly 6% taken by the ten largest. Their antigen targets remain unknown. The sequenced sample consisted of CD4+ T cells from blood, cultured in vitro. All receptors come from a human donor who had recovered from COVID-19. CDR3s include the opening cysteine and the closing phenylalanine or tryptophan. The order of the fields is CDR3 protein, CDR3 DNA, V gene, J gene, D gene, clone size. The D gene is left open where the match is weak. Not every row has a clone size; where given, it reads once, few, many or a size class.

CDR3aa: CSARTGRQETQYF
CDR3nt: TGCAGTGCTAGGACAGGGAGACAAGAGACCCAGTACTTC
v_gene: TRBV20-1
j_gene: TRBJ2-5
d_gene: TRBD1
abundance: .

CDR3aa: CASRSDRGPPYEQYF
CDR3nt: TGTGCCAGTAGGAGCGACCGGGGGCCTCCTTACGAGCAGTACTTC
v_gene: TRBV19
j_gene: TRBJ2-7
d_gene: .
abundance: .

CDR3aa: CATSDSRVGETQYF
CDR3nt: TGTGCCACCAGTGATTCACGGGTAGGAGAGACCCAGTACTTC
v_gene: TRBV24-1
j_gene: TRBJ2-5
d_gene: .
abundance: .

CDR3aa: CASSLTGAPYEQYF
CDR3nt: TGTGCCAGCAGTCTCACAGGGGCCCCTTACGAGCAGTACTTC
v_gene: TRBV12-3/TRBV12-4
j_gene: TRBJ2-7
d_gene: TRBD1
abundance: .

CDR3aa: CASSGSLDSSYEQYF
CDR3nt: TGTGCCAGCAGCGGTTCTTTAGACTCTTCCTACGAGCAGTACTTC
v_gene: TRBV12-3/TRBV12-4
j_gene: TRBJ2-7
d_gene: .
abundance: .

CDR3aa: CALRKSSSYNEQFF
CDR3nt: TGTGCCTTACGAAAGTCTAGCTCCTACAATGAGCAGTTCTTC
v_gene: TRBV6-4
j_gene: TRBJ2-1
d_gene: .
abundance: .

CDR3aa: CASSYSRTGRSAYEQYF
CDR3nt: TGTGCCAGCAGTTATTCCCGGACAGGGCGATCAGCCTACGAGCAGTACTTC
v_gene: TRBV6-5
j_gene: TRBJ2-7
d_gene: TRBD1
abundance: once

CDR3aa: CASSLGWLAGGEDTQYF
CDR3nt: TGTGCCAGCAGCTTAGGGTGGCTAGCGGGAGGGGAAGATACGCAGTATTTT
v_gene: TRBV7-3
j_gene: TRBJ2-3
d_gene: TRBD2
abundance: once

CDR3aa: CSAYPLNHRDRGFTGELFF
CDR3nt: TGCAGTGCTTACCCTTTAAACCACCGGGACAGGGGGTTTACCGGGGAGCTGTTTTTT
v_gene: TRBV20-1
j_gene: TRBJ2-2
d_gene: TRBD1
abundance: .

CDR3aa: CASSQDREDGYTF
CDR3nt: TGTGCCAGCAGCCAAGACAGGGAGGATGGCTACACCTTC
v_gene: TRBV7-2
j_gene: TRBJ1-2
d_gene: TRBD1
abundance: .

CDR3aa: CASSYPNTGELFF
CDR3nt: TGTGCCAGCAGCTACCCGAACACCGGGGAGCTGTTTTTT
v_gene: TRBV2
j_gene: TRBJ2-2
d_gene: .
abundance: few

CDR3aa: CASKSVRERGGYTF
CDR3nt: TGTGCCAGCAAATCAGTCAGGGAGCGAGGTGGCTACACCTTC
v_gene: TRBV2
j_gene: TRBJ1-2
d_gene: .
abundance: .

CDR3aa: CASSQDYGIGNTIYF
CDR3nt: TGTGCCAGCAGCCAAGATTACGGAATTGGAAACACCATATATTTT
v_gene: TRBV14
j_gene: TRBJ1-3
d_gene: .
abundance: .

CDR3aa: CASNPGHTAFYGYTF
CDR3nt: TGTGCCAGCAACCCGGGACACACAGCGTTCTATGGCTACACCTTC
v_gene: TRBV5-4
j_gene: TRBJ1-2
d_gene: .
abundance: .

CDR3aa: CSARQGLSPGYTF
CDR3nt: TGCAGTGCCAGACAGGGTTTGTCGCCTGGCTACACCTTC
v_gene: TRBV20-1
j_gene: TRBJ1-2
d_gene: TRBD1
abundance: .

CDR3aa: CASSSPAVGGTSGNTIYF
CDR3nt: TGTGCCAGCAGTTCCCCTGCGGTGGGCGGGACCTCTGGAAACACCATATATTTT
v_gene: TRBV28
j_gene: TRBJ1-3
d_gene: .
abundance: .

CDR3aa: CASGIGKDRGEQYF
CDR3nt: TGTGCTAGTGGGATTGGTAAGGACCGCGGCGAGCAGTACTTC
v_gene: TRBV12-5
j_gene: TRBJ2-7
d_gene: .
abundance: .

CDR3aa: CASSLETVNYGYTF
CDR3nt: TGTGCCAGCAGCTTGGAAACGGTGAACTATGGCTACACCTTC
v_gene: TRBV5-4
j_gene: TRBJ1-2
d_gene: .
abundance: few

CDR3aa: CASSPGTSGSFNEQFF
CDR3nt: TGTGCCAGCAGCCCCGGGACTAGCGGGAGTTTCAATGAGCAGTTCTTC
v_gene: TRBV9
j_gene: TRBJ2-1
d_gene: TRBD2
abundance: .

CDR3aa: CASSLGDRGNGYTF
CDR3nt: TGTGCCAGCAGTTTAGGGGACAGGGGGAACGGCTACACCTTC
v_gene: TRBV12-3/TRBV12-4
j_gene: TRBJ1-2
d_gene: TRBD1
abundance: .

CDR3aa: CATGGGTGEQYF
CDR3nt: TGTGCCACCGGGGGGGGCACGGGCGAGCAGTACTTC
v_gene: TRBV24-1
j_gene: TRBJ2-7
d_gene: .
abundance: .

CDR3aa: CASSATTGFGYGYTF
CDR3nt: TGTGCCAGCAGCGCTACGACAGGGTTTGGATATGGCTACACCTTC
v_gene: TRBV7-2
j_gene: TRBJ1-2
d_gene: TRBD1
abundance: few

CDR3aa: CASSSDRIYGYTF
CDR3nt: TGTGCCAGCAGCTCAGACAGAATCTATGGCTACACCTTC
v_gene: TRBV11-2
j_gene: TRBJ1-2
d_gene: .
abundance: .

CDR3aa: CASSVGGPYNEQFF
CDR3nt: TGTGCCAGCAGTGTAGGGGGCCCCTACAATGAGCAGTTCTTC
v_gene: TRBV25-1
j_gene: TRBJ2-1
d_gene: TRBD1
abundance: .

CDR3aa: CASSYGQGGVLEETQYF
CDR3nt: TGTGCCAGCAGTTACGGCCAGGGAGGAGTGTTGGAAGAGACCCAGTACTTC
v_gene: TRBV6-5
j_gene: TRBJ2-5
d_gene: .
abundance: .

CDR3aa: CASSESRTADTIYF
CDR3nt: TGTGCCAGCAGTGAGTCCCGGACAGCAGACACCATATATTTT
v_gene: TRBV2
j_gene: TRBJ1-3
d_gene: .
abundance: few

CDR3aa: CASKGGSTDTQYF
CDR3nt: TGTGCCAGCAAAGGGGGAAGCACAGATACGCAGTATTTT
v_gene: TRBV27
j_gene: TRBJ2-3
d_gene: .
abundance: .

CDR3aa: CASNDSPGTSGRAIFCEQYF
CDR3nt: TGTGCCAGCAACGACAGCCCCGGGACTAGCGGGAGGGCCATCTTCTGCGAGCAGTACTTC
v_gene: TRBV2
j_gene: TRBJ2-7
d_gene: TRBD2
abundance: .

CDR3aa: CASSLQGYRETQYF
CDR3nt: TGTGCCAGCAGCTTGCAGGGGTATCGAGAGACCCAGTACTTC
v_gene: TRBV5-4
j_gene: TRBJ2-5
d_gene: .
abundance: .

CDR3aa: CASSLGPFPNQPQHF
CDR3nt: TGTGCCAGCAGTTTGGGACCGTTCCCCAATCAGCCCCAGCATTTT
v_gene: TRBV9
j_gene: TRBJ1-5
d_gene: .
abundance: .

CDR3aa: CSARPTGTGGMQYF
CDR3nt: TGCAGTGCAAGACCCACCGGGACAGGGGGGATGCAGTATTTT
v_gene: TRBV20-1
j_gene: TRBJ2-3
d_gene: TRBD1
abundance: .

CDR3aa: CASSEASRSQHF
CDR3nt: TGTGCCAGCAGTGAAGCGAGCAGATCCCAGCATTTT
v_gene: TRBV2
j_gene: TRBJ1-5
d_gene: .
abundance: .

CDR3aa: CSARQGIAQYF
CDR3nt: TGCAGTGCTCGACAGGGAATAGCGCAGTACTTC
v_gene: TRBV20-1
j_gene: TRBJ2-7
d_gene: TRBD1
abundance: .

CDR3aa: CASSQATTSGSYNEQFF
CDR3nt: TGTGCCAGCAGCCAAGCAACGACTAGCGGTTCCTACAATGAGCAGTTCTTC
v_gene: TRBV4-2
j_gene: TRBJ2-1
d_gene: TRBD2
abundance: .

CDR3aa: CASSQDLLGNQPQHF
CDR3nt: TGTGCCAGCAGCCAAGATCTGCTGGGCAATCAGCCCCAGCATTTT
v_gene: TRBV4-2
j_gene: TRBJ1-5
d_gene: .
abundance: .

CDR3aa: CASSERGNVETQYF
CDR3nt: TGCGCCAGCAGTGAGAGAGGGAATGTAGAGACCCAGTACTTC
v_gene: TRBV10-1
j_gene: TRBJ2-5
d_gene: .
abundance: few

CDR3aa: CASSQDAGLAGFSGANVLTF
CDR3nt: TGCGCCAGCAGCCAAGATGCGGGACTAGCGGGCTTCTCTGGGGCCAACGTCCTGACTTTC
v_gene: TRBV4-1
j_gene: TRBJ2-6
d_gene: TRBD2
abundance: .

CDR3aa: CASQGNSYEQYF
CDR3nt: TGTGCCAGCCAAGGCAACTCCTACGAGCAGTACTTC
v_gene: TRBV12-3/TRBV12-4
j_gene: TRBJ2-7
d_gene: .
abundance: .

CDR3aa: CASSVPTENTEAFF
CDR3nt: TGTGCCAGCAGTGTCCCGACAGAGAACACTGAAGCTTTCTTT
v_gene: TRBV6-1
j_gene: TRBJ1-1
d_gene: .
abundance: few

CDR3aa: CATSDATGYYGYTF
CDR3nt: TGTGCCACCAGTGACGCGACAGGGTACTATGGCTACACCTTC
v_gene: TRBV24-1
j_gene: TRBJ1-2
d_gene: TRBD1
abundance: once

CDR3aa: CASSFSGSGTGGLFF
CDR3nt: TGTGCCAGCAGCTTCAGCGGGAGTGGGACCGGGGGGCTGTTTTTT
v_gene: TRBV9
j_gene: TRBJ2-2
d_gene: TRBD2
abundance: .

CDR3aa: CASRARLAGGRETQYF
CDR3nt: TGTGCCAGCAGGGCCCGACTAGCGGGAGGCCGGGAGACCCAGTACTTC
v_gene: TRBV2
j_gene: TRBJ2-5
d_gene: TRBD2
abundance: .

CDR3aa: CASSLVGSYEQYF
CDR3nt: TGTGCCAGCAGCTTAGTGGGCAGCTACGAGCAGTACTTC
v_gene: TRBV11-2
j_gene: TRBJ2-7
d_gene: .
abundance: few

CDR3aa: CAWTSGVVRLGTQYF
CDR3nt: TGTGCCTGGACTAGCGGGGTGGTAAGGTTGGGGACGCAGTATTTT
v_gene: TRBV30
j_gene: TRBJ2-3
d_gene: TRBD2
abundance: .

CDR3aa: CSLKSGLAIDTQYF
CDR3nt: TGCAGCCTAAAGTCGGGACTAGCGATAGATACGCAGTATTTT
v_gene: TRBV29-1
j_gene: TRBJ2-3
d_gene: TRBD2
abundance: .

CDR3aa: CSASTGASTDTQYF
CDR3nt: TGCAGTGCTAGTACAGGGGCTAGCACAGATACGCAGTATTTT
v_gene: TRBV20-1
j_gene: TRBJ2-3
d_gene: TRBD1
abundance: .

CDR3aa: CASGKGFSGRRYEQYF
CDR3nt: TGTGCCAGCGGCAAAGGATTTAGCGGGAGAAGGTACGAGCAGTACTTC
v_gene: TRBV27
j_gene: TRBJ2-7
d_gene: TRBD2
abundance: .

CDR3aa: CASTPGQAYTEAFF
CDR3nt: TGTGCCAGCACCCCCGGACAGGCCTACACTGAAGCTTTCTTT
v_gene: TRBV7-3
j_gene: TRBJ1-1
d_gene: TRBD1
abundance: .

CDR3aa: CASSLGLRSYGYTF
CDR3nt: TGTGCCAGCAGCTTAGGACTGAGATCTTATGGCTACACCTTC
v_gene: TRBV11-2
j_gene: TRBJ1-2
d_gene: .
abundance: few

CDR3aa: CSARVGLAGDTQYF
CDR3nt: TGCAGTGCTAGAGTGGGACTAGCAGGAGATACGCAGTATTTT
v_gene: TRBV20-1
j_gene: TRBJ2-3
d_gene: TRBD2
abundance: .

CDR3aa: CSARDREDGRHEQYF
CDR3nt: TGCAGTGCTAGAGATCGGGAGGATGGGCGCCACGAGCAGTACTTC
v_gene: TRBV20-1
j_gene: TRBJ2-7
d_gene: TRBD2
abundance: few

CDR3aa: CASTNRGQGWSRSNQPQHF
CDR3nt: TGTGCCAGCACAAATAGAGGGCAGGGATGGTCGAGGAGCAATCAGCCCCAGCATTTT
v_gene: TRBV6-1
j_gene: TRBJ1-5
d_gene: .
abundance: .

CDR3aa: CASSWDRGRWVNTEAFF
CDR3nt: TGTGCCAGCAGTTGGGACAGGGGGCGATGGGTGAACACTGAAGCTTTCTTT
v_gene: TRBV28
j_gene: TRBJ1-1
d_gene: TRBD1
abundance: .

CDR3aa: CASSLLMTGRYQPQHF
CDR3nt: TGTGCCAGCAGCTTATTAATGACAGGCCGGTATCAGCCCCAGCATTTT
v_gene: TRBV11-3
j_gene: TRBJ1-5
d_gene: .
abundance: once

CDR3aa: CAWSAGLRRQQYF
CDR3nt: TGTGCCTGGAGTGCGGGCCTTAGAAGACAGCAGTACTTC
v_gene: TRBV30
j_gene: TRBJ2-7
d_gene: .
abundance: .